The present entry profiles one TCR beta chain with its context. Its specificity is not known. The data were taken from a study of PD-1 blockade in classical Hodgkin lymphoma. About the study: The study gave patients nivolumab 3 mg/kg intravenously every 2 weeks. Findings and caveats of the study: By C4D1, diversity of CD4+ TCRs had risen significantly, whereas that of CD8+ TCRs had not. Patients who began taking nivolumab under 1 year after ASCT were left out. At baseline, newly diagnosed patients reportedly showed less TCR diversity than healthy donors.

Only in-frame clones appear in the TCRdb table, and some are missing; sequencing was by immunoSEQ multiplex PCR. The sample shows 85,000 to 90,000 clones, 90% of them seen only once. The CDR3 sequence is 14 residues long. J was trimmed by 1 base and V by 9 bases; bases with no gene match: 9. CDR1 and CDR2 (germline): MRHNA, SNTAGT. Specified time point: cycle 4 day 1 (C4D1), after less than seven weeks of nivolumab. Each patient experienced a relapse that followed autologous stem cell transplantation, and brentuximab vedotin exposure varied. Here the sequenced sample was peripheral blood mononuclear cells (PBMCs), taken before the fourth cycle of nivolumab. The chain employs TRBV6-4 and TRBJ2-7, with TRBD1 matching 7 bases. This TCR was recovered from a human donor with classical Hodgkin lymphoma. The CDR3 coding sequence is TGTGCCAGTGAAACCGGACAGGCATCCTACGAGCAGTACTTC. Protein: CASETGQASYEQYF.